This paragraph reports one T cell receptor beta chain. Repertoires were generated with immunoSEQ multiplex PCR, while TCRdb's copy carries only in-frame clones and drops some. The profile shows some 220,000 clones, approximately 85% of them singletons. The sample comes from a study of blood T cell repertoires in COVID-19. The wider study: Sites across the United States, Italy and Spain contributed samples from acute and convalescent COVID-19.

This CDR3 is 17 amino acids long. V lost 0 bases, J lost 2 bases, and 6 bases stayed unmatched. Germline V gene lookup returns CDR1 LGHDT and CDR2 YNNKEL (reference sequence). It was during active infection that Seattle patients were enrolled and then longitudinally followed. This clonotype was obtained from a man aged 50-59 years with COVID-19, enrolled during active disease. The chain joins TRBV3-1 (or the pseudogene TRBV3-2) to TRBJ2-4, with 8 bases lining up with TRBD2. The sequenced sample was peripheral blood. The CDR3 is CASSQDSGGPTKNIQYF. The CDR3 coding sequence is TGTGCCAGCAGCCAAGATTCGGGGGGGCCAACCAAAAACATTCAGTACTTC.